These T cell receptor beta chains were read from a single sample in a study of blood T cell repertoires in COVID-19. Clones were read by immunoSEQ multiplex PCR, and TCRdb kept only the in-frame ones, dropping some. The table has about 310,000 clones, about 90% seen once. Source material: peripheral blood. All receptors derive from a woman aged 40 to 50 with COVID-19, enrolled during active disease. Each CDR3 is given with its conserved first and last residue. The D gene is left open where the match is weak. Size is omitted from some rows. Given values are once, few, many or a class for expanded clones.

j_gene: TRBJ2-7
abundance: NA
d_gene: TRBD2
v_gene: TRBV6-6
CDR3aa: CASSRQGAGLAGGNNEQYF
CDR3nt: TGTGCCAGCAGCCGACAGGGGGCCGGACTAGCGGGAGGAAACAACGAGCAGTACTTC

j_gene: TRBJ1-2
abundance: NA
d_gene: TRBD1
v_gene: TRBV5-1
CDR3aa: CASSLSTGTYGYTF
CDR3nt: TGCGCCAGCAGCTTATCGACAGGGACCTATGGCTACACCTTC

j_gene: TRBJ1-6
abundance: NA
d_gene: NA
v_gene: TRBV9
CDR3aa: CASSVTSSPLHF
CDR3nt: TGTGCCAGCAGCGTCACGAGTTCACCCCTCCACTTT

j_gene: TRBJ2-2
abundance: NA
d_gene: TRBD2
v_gene: TRBV7-3
CDR3aa: CASSPQRESGELFF
CDR3nt: TGTGCCAGCAGCCCCCAGCGGGAGTCCGGGGAGCTGTTTTTT

j_gene: TRBJ1-5
abundance: few
d_gene: TRBD1
v_gene: TRBV28
CDR3aa: CASTTYRGARGQPQHF
CDR3nt: TGTGCCAGCACCACCTACAGGGGGGCCCGCGGGCAGCCCCAGCATTTT

j_gene: TRBJ2-7
abundance: NA
d_gene: TRBD2
v_gene: TRBV27
CDR3aa: CASAVSGKGTYEQYF
CDR3nt: TGTGCCAGCGCCGTGAGCGGGAAGGGAACCTACGAGCAGTACTTC

j_gene: TRBJ2-1
abundance: NA
d_gene: TRBD1
v_gene: TRBV6-4
CDR3aa: CASGLPGQGYNEQFF
CDR3nt: TGTGCCAGCGGACTACCGGGACAGGGTTACAATGAGCAGTTCTTC

j_gene: TRBJ2-1
abundance: NA
d_gene: TRBD1
v_gene: TRBV6-5
CDR3aa: CASSRAQGANNEQFF
CDR3nt: TGTGCCAGCAGTAGGGCTCAGGGGGCCAACAATGAGCAGTTCTTC

j_gene: TRBJ1-2
abundance: NA
d_gene: TRBD1
v_gene: TRBV18
CDR3aa: CASFSPTGGTGGYTF
CDR3nt: TGTGCCAGTTTTTCCCCTACAGGGGGTACGGGCGGCTACACCTTC

j_gene: TRBJ1-2
abundance: NA
d_gene: TRBD1
v_gene: TRBV19
CDR3aa: CASRDTQGGHGYTF
CDR3nt: TGTGCCAGTAGGGATACGCAGGGGGGCCATGGCTACACCTTC

j_gene: TRBJ1-2
abundance: NA
d_gene: NA
v_gene: TRBV27
CDR3aa: CASSGVGGIPNYGYTF
CDR3nt: TGTGCCAGCAGTGGAGTCGGGGGGATCCCTAACTATGGCTACACCTTC

j_gene: TRBJ2-5
abundance: NA
d_gene: TRBD2
v_gene: TRBV6-2/TRBV6-3
CDR3aa: CASSLAGAETQYF
CDR3nt: TGTGCCAGCAGTTTAGCGGGGGCAGAGACCCAGTACTTC

j_gene: TRBJ2-1
abundance: NA
d_gene: NA
v_gene: TRBV5-1
CDR3aa: CASSLESGSSYNEQFF
CDR3nt: TGCGCCAGCAGCTTGGAATCCGGGAGTTCCTACAATGAGCAGTTCTTC

j_gene: TRBJ1-2
abundance: NA
d_gene: NA
v_gene: TRBV27
CDR3aa: CASSLLGYGYTF
CDR3nt: TGTGCCAGCAGTTTACTCGGGTATGGCTACACCTTC

j_gene: TRBJ1-1
abundance: NA
d_gene: TRBD1
v_gene: TRBV7-9
CDR3aa: CASSLRDRGTTNTEAFF
CDR3nt: TGTGCCAGCAGCTTAAGGGACAGGGGGACCACGAACACTGAAGCTTTCTTT

j_gene: TRBJ1-1
abundance: NA
d_gene: NA
v_gene: TRBV7-8
CDR3aa: CASSSFRGASNTEAFF
CDR3nt: TGTGCCAGCAGCTCCTTTCGGGGAGCCTCGAACACTGAAGCTTTCTTT

j_gene: TRBJ2-6
abundance: NA
d_gene: TRBD1
v_gene: TRBV5-1
CDR3aa: CASRGQGAPGANVLTF
CDR3nt: TGCGCCAGCAGGGGACAGGGGGCGCCTGGGGCCAACGTCCTGACTTTC

j_gene: TRBJ2-1
abundance: NA
d_gene: NA
v_gene: TRBV19
CDR3aa: CASSHTGTHSYNEQFF
CDR3nt: TGTGCCAGTAGTCATACCGGGACACACTCCTACAATGAGCAGTTCTTC

j_gene: TRBJ2-7
abundance: NA
d_gene: NA
v_gene: TRBV3-1/TRBV3-2
CDR3aa: CASSQRGFYEQYF
CDR3nt: TGTGCCAGCAGCCAACGGGGGTTCTACGAGCAGTACTTC

j_gene: TRBJ2-3
abundance: once
d_gene: NA
v_gene: TRBV7-9
CDR3aa: CASSSPGRDSYSGTDTQYF
CDR3nt: TGTGCCAGCAGCTCCCCCGGCAGGGACTCATACTCAGGCACAGATACGCAGTATTTT

j_gene: TRBJ1-4
abundance: NA
d_gene: NA
v_gene: TRBV2
CDR3aa: CASRVDFVYEKLFF
CDR3nt: TGTGCCAGCAGGGTGGACTTTGTTTATGAAAAACTGTTTTTT

j_gene: TRBJ1-2
abundance: few
d_gene: TRBD1
v_gene: TRBV6-5
CDR3aa: CASNRQGGTYGYTF
CDR3nt: TGTGCCAGCAATAGACAGGGGGGGACCTATGGCTACACCTTC

j_gene: TRBJ2-1
abundance: NA
d_gene: NA
v_gene: TRBV4-1
CDR3aa: CASRPIPGLPGRLSYNEQFF
CDR3nt: TGCGCCAGCAGGCCCATTCCTGGGCTCCCAGGGCGACTCTCCTACAATGAGCAGTTCTTC

j_gene: TRBJ1-4
abundance: NA
d_gene: NA
v_gene: TRBV27
CDR3aa: CASSPQGKGLGEKLFF
CDR3nt: TGTGCCAGCAGCCCACAGGGAAAGGGGTTGGGTGAAAAACTGTTTTTT

j_gene: TRBJ2-6
abundance: once
d_gene: NA
v_gene: TRBV27
CDR3aa: CASSLSGEGANVLTF
CDR3nt: TGTGCCAGCAGTTTATCAGGGGAAGGGGCCAACGTCCTGACTTTC

j_gene: TRBJ1-1
abundance: NA
d_gene: NA
v_gene: TRBV28
CDR3aa: CASSGGGIDTEAFF
CDR3nt: TGTGCCAGCAGTGGGGGGGGAATCGACACTGAAGCTTTCTTT

j_gene: TRBJ2-1
abundance: NA
d_gene: TRBD2
v_gene: TRBV7-3
CDR3aa: CASSPTGLVSYNEQFF
CDR3nt: TGTGCCAGCAGCCCAACGGGACTAGTCTCCTACAATGAGCAGTTCTTC

j_gene: TRBJ2-3
abundance: once
d_gene: NA
v_gene: TRBV7-6
CDR3aa: CASSQRARTDTQYF
CDR3nt: TGTGCCAGCAGCCAGCGGGCCCGCACAGATACGCAGTATTTT

j_gene: TRBJ2-1
abundance: once
d_gene: TRBD1
v_gene: TRBV7-8
CDR3aa: CASSSGGNEQFF
CDR3nt: TGTGCCAGCAGCTCAGGGGGCAATGAGCAGTTCTTC

j_gene: TRBJ1-5
abundance: NA
d_gene: NA
v_gene: TRBV28
CDR3aa: CASSGGKQPQHF
CDR3nt: TGTGCCTCCAGCGGGGGGAAGCAGCCCCAGCATTTT

j_gene: TRBJ2-1
abundance: once
d_gene: NA
v_gene: TRBV9
CDR3aa: CASSVASAYNEQFF
CDR3nt: TGTGCCAGCAGCGTAGCTAGCGCCTACAATGAGCAGTTCTTC

j_gene: TRBJ2-5
abundance: NA
d_gene: NA
v_gene: TRBV7-3
CDR3aa: CASSPSSGETQYF
CDR3nt: TGTGCCAGCAGCCCCTCTAGTGGGGAGACCCAGTACTTC

j_gene: TRBJ1-5
abundance: NA
d_gene: NA
v_gene: TRBV7-2
CDR3aa: CASSLAHTLQPQHF
CDR3nt: TGTGCCAGCAGCTTAGCACATACGCTGCAGCCCCAGCATTTT

j_gene: TRBJ2-7
abundance: once
d_gene: TRBD1
v_gene: TRBV5-5
CDR3aa: CASSSGQDSYEQYF
CDR3nt: TGTGCCAGCAGCTCGGGACAGGACTCCTACGAGCAGTACTTC

j_gene: TRBJ1-3
abundance: NA
d_gene: TRBD1
v_gene: TRBV7-2
CDR3aa: CASSLVSGGSGNTIYF
CDR3nt: TGTGCCAGCAGCTTAGTGTCAGGGGGCTCTGGAAACACCATATATTTT

j_gene: TRBJ2-1
abundance: NA
d_gene: TRBD2
v_gene: TRBV7-3
CDR3aa: CASSVGLAGGEQFF
CDR3nt: TGTGCCAGCAGCGTGGGACTAGCGGGGGGTGAGCAGTTCTTC

j_gene: TRBJ1-3
abundance: NA
d_gene: NA
v_gene: TRBV5-4
CDR3aa: CASSLGGTGGNTIYF
CDR3nt: TGTGCCAGCAGCTTGGGAGGTACAGGAGGAAACACCATATATTTT

j_gene: TRBJ1-6
abundance: NA
d_gene: NA
v_gene: TRBV5-6
CDR3aa: CASSLAGLGNSPLHF
CDR3nt: TGTGCCAGCAGCTTGGCCGGTCTCGGTAATTCACCCCTCCACTTT

j_gene: TRBJ1-6
abundance: NA
d_gene: TRBD1
v_gene: TRBV30
CDR3aa: CAWSPDRGKYNSPLHF
CDR3nt: TGTGCCTGGAGTCCCGACAGGGGAAAATATAATTCACCCCTCCACTTT